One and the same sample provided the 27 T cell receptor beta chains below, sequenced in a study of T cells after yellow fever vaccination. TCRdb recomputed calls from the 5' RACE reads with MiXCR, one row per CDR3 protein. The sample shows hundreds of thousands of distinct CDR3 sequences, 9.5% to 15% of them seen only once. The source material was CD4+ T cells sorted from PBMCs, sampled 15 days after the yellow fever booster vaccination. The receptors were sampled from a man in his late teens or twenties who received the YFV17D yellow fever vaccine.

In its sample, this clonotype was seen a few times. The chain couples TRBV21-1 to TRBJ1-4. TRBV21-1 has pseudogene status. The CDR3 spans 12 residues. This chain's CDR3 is CASSPPVEKLFF. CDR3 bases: TGTGCCAGCAGCCCACCCGTTGAAAAACTGTTTTTT.

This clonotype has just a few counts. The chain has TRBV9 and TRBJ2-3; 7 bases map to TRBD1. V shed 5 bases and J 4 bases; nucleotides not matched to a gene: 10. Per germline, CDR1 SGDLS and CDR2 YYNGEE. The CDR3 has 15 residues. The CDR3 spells CASSRSGQGADTQYF. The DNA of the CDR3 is TGTGCCAGCAGTCGTTCGGGGCAGGGGGCAGATACGCAGTATTTT.

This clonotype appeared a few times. The CDR3 nucleotides are TGCGCCAGCAGCGGAAAGACAGGGGGCTGGACAGATACGCAGTATTTT. This sequence encodes CASSGKTGGWTDTQYF. The rearrangement links TRBV5-1 to TRBJ2-3, with 10 bases lining up with TRBD1. Trimming took 4 bases from V and 3 from J; bases not matched to a gene: 8. The germline gives CDR1 SGHRS, CDR2 YFSETQ. CDR3 length: 16 residues.

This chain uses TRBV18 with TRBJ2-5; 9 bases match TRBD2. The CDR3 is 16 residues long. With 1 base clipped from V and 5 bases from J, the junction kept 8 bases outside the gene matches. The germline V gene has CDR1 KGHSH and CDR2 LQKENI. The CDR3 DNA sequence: TGTGCCAGCTCACCACTTCGCGGGGGGGCCTTGGAGACCCAGTACTTC. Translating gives CASSPLRGGALETQYF.

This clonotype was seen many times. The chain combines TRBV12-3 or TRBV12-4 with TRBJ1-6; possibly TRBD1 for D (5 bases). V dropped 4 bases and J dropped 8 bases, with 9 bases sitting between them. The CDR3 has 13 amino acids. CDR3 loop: CASSSGADSPLHF. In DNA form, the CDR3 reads TGTGCCAGCAGTTCCGGGGCTGATTCACCCCTCCACTTT.

The CDR3 reads CAISENGDSNQPQHF. DNA of the CDR3: TGTGCCATCAGTGAGAATGGGGATAGCAATCAGCCCCAGCATTTT. The genes are TRBV10-3 and TRBJ1-5, with D uncertain. Germline V gene data show CDR1 as ENHRY and CDR2 as SYGVKD. The CDR3 has 15 amino acids. The V end lost 2 bases, the J end lost 0 bases, and 8 bases lay between the germline ends.

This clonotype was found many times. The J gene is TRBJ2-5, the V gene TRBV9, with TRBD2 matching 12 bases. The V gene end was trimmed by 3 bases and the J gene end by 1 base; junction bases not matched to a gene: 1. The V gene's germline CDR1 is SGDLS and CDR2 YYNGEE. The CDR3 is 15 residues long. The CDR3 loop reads CASSASGGAQETQYF. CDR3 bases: TGTGCCAGCAGCGCTAGCGGGGGGGCCCAAGAGACCCAGTACTTC.

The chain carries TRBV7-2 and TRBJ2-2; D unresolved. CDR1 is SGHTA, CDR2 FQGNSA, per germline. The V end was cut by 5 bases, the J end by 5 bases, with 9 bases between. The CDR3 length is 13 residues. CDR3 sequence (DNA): TGTGCCAGCAGCAACCAGATGACCGGGGAGCTGTTTTTT. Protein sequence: CASSNQMTGELFF.

CDR3 region: CASSSNRAPTGYGYTF. The CDR3 DNA is TGTGCCAGCAGTTCCAACAGGGCACCCACGGGGTATGGCTACACCTTC. The chain joins TRBV12-3 or TRBV12-4 to TRBJ1-2; D possibly corresponds to TRBD1 (6 bases). The V and J ends lost 4 bases and 5 bases respectively, with 20 bases between them. This CDR3 has 16 amino acids.

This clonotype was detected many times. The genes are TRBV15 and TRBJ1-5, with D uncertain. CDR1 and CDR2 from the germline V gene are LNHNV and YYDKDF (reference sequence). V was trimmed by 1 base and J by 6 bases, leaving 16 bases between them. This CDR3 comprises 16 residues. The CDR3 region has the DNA TGTGCCACCAGCAGAGGGTATATCTTCGAGGGTCAGCCCCAGCATTTT. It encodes CATSRGYIFEGQPQHF.

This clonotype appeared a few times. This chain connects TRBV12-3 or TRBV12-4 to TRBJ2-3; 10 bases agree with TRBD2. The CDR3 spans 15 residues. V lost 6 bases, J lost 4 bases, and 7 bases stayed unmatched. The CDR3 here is CASSPGTSESDTQYF. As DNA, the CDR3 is TGTGCCAGCAGCCCCGGGACTAGCGAATCAGATACGCAGTATTTT.

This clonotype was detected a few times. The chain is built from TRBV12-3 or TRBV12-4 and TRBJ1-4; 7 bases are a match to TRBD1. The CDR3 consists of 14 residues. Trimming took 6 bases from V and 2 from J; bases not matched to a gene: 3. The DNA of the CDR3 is TGTGCCAGCAGCCCGGGACAGACTAATGAAAAACTGTTTTTT. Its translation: CASSPGQTNEKLFF.

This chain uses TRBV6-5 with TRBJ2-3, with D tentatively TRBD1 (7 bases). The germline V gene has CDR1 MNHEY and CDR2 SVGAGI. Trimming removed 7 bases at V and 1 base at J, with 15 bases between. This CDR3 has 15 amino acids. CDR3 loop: CASMRDRGRTDTQYF. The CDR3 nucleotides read TGTGCCAGCATGCGGGACAGAGGGCGCACAGATACGCAGTATTTT.

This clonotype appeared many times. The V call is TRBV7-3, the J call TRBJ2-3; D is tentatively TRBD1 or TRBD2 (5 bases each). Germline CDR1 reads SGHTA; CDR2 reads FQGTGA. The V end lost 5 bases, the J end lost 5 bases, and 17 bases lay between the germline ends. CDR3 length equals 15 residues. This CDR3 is CASSKAGGRGDTQYF. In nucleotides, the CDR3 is TGTGCCAGCAGCAAAGCTGGGGGTCGGGGAGATACGCAGTATTTT.

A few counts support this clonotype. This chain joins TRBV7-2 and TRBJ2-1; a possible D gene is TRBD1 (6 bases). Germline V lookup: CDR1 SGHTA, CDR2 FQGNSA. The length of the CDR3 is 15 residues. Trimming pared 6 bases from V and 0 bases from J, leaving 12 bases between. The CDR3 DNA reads TGTGCCAGCAGACAGGGAACGAGCTCCTACAATGAGCAGTTCTTC. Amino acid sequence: CASRQGTSSYNEQFF. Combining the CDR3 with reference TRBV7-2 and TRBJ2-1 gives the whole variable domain GAGVSQSPSNKVTEKGKDVELRCDPISGHTALYWYRQSLGQGLEFLIYFQGNSAPDKSGLPSDRFSAERTGGSVSTLTIQRTQQEDSAVYLCASRQGTSSYNEQFFGPGTRLTVL.

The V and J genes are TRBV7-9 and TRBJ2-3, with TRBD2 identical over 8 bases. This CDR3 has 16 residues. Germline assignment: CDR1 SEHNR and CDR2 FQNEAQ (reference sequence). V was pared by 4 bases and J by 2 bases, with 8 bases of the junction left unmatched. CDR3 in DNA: TGTGCCAGCAGCTCCTCCTTTAGCGGGGACACAGATACGCAGTATTTT. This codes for CASSSSFSGDTDTQYF. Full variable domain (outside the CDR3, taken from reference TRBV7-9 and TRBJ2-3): DTGVSQNPRHKITKRGQNVTFRCDPISEHNRLYWYRQTLGQGPEFLTYFQNEAQLEKSRLLSDRFSAERPKGSFSTLEIQRTEQGDSAMYLCASSSSFSGDTDTQYFGPGTRLTVL.

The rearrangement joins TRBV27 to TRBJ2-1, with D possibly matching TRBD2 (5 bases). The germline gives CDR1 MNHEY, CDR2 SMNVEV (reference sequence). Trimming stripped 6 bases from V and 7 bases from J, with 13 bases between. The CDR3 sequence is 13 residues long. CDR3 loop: CASSSGRTNEQFF. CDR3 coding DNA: TGTGCCAGCAGCTCGGGCCGGACTAATGAGCAGTTCTTC.

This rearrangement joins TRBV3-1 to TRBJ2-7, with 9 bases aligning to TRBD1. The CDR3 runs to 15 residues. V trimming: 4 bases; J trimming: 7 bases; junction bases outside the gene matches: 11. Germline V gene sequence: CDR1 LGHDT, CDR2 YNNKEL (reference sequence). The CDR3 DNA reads TGTGCCAGCAGCCGATCCGGGACAGGGTTGATTGAGCAGTACTTC. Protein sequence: CASSRSGTGLIEQYF.

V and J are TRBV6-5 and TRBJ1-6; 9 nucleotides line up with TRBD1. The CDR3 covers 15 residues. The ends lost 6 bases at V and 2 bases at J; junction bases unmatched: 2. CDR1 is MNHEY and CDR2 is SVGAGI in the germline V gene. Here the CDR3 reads CASSRDRAYNSPLHF. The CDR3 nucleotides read TGTGCCAGCAGCAGGGACAGGGCCTATAATTCACCCCTCCACTTT.

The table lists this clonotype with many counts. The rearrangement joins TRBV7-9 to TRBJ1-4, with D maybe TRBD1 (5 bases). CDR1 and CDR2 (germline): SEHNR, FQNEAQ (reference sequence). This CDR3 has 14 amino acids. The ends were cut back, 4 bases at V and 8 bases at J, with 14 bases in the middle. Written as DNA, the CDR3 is TGTGCCAGCAGCTCGGACACCCAGGGAGAAAAACTGTTTTTT. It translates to CASSSDTQGEKLFF.

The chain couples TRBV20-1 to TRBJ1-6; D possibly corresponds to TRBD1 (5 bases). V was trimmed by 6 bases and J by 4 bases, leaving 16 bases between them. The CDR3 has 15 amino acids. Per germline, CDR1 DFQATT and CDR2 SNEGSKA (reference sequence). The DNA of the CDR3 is TGCAGTGCCATGACACACAGGACTTATAATTCACCCCTCCACTTT. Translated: CSAMTHRTYNSPLHF.

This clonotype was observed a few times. CDR3 sequence (DNA): TGTGCCAGCAGTCCCCGTGGGGACGAGCAGTACGTC. This translates into CASSPRGDEQYV. V gene TRBV28 combines with J gene TRBJ2-7; D remains ambiguous. The germline V and J ends were trimmed by 5 bases and 5 bases, with 10 bases remaining between them. Germline V gene sequence: CDR1 MDHEN, CDR2 SYDVKM. CDR3 size: 12 residues.

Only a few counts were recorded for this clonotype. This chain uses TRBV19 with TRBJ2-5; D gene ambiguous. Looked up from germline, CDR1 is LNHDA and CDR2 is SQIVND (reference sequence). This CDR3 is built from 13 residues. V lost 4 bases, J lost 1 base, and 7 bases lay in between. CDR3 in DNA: TGTGCCAGTAGTAACCAGGCCCAAGAGACCCAGTACTTC. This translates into CASSNQAQETQYF.

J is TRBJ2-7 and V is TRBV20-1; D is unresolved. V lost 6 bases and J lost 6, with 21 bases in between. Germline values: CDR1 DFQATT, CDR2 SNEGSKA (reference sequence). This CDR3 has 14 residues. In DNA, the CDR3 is TGCAGTGCGAGCCTTTTGTGGGCTGTTTCCGAGCAGTACTTC. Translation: CSASLLWAVSEQYF.

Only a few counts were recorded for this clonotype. The CDR3 DNA sequence: TGCAGCGTCACCCACCCTGACAGGGGGGTAACAGATACGCAGTATTTT. This encodes CSVTHPDRGVTDTQYF. This chain connects TRBV29-1 to TRBJ2-3, with 9 bases matching TRBD1. The germline V gene has CDR1 SQVTM and CDR2 ANQGSEA. There are 16 residues in the CDR3. V lost 6 bases and J lost 3; bases outside the gene matches: 13.

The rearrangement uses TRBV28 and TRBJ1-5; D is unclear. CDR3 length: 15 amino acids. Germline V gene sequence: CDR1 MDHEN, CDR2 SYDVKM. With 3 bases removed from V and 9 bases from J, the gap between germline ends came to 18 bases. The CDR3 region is CASSFFGMGRWPQHF. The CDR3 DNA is TGTGCCAGCAGTTTTTTCGGCATGGGGAGGTGGCCCCAGCATTTT.

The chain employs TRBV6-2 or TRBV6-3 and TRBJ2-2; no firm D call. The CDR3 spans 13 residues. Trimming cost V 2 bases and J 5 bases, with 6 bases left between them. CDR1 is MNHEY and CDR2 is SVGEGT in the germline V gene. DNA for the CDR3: TGTGCCAGCAGTTACATGGGGACCGGGGAGCTGTTTTTT. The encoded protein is CASSYMGTGELFF.